This T cell receptor beta chain was identified during a study of control samples from healthy donors and cancer patients. Profiled with immunoSEQ multiplex PCR; TCRdb holds only in-frame clones, not every one. The repertoire holds some 100,000 clones, with 85% to 90% as singletons. CDR3 length equals 14 residues. Germline-derived CDR1 and CDR2 are MNHEY and SMNVEV (reference sequence). Trimming removed 4 bases from V and 4 bases from J; junction bases left unmatched: 4. The chain carries TRBV27 and TRBJ2-5, with TRBD1 matching over 9 bases. This clonotype originated in a woman between 50 and 59 years old in good health. Sequencing input: blood. The CDR3 DNA is TGTGCCAGCAGTTCGACAGGGGGAGTAGAGACCCAGTACTTC. It codes for CASSSTGGVETQYF.